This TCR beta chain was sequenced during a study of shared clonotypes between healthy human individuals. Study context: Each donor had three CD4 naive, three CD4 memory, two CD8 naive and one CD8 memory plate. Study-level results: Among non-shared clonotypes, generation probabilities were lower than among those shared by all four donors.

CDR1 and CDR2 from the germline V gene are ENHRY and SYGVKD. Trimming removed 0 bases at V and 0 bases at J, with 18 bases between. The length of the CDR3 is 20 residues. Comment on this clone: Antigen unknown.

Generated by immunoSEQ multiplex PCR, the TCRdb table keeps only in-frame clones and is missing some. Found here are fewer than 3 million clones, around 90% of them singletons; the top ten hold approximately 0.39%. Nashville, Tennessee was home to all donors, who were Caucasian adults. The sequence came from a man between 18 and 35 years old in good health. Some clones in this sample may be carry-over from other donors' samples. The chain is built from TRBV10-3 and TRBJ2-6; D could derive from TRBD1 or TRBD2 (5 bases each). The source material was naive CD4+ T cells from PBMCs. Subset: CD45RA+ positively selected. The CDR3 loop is CAISESQLRDGPSGANVLTF. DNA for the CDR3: TGTGCCATCAGTGAGTCCCAACTCCGGGACGGTCCCTCTGGGGCCAACGTCCTGACTTTC.